This TCR beta chain was identified in a study of PD-L1 blockade in urothelial cancer. Across the study: The study started patients on atezolizumab around 2014, giving 1,200 mg intravenously every 3 weeks.

The time point is: peripheral blood 6 weeks after treatment start. Sequencing used immunoSEQ multiplex PCR; TCRdb keeps in-frame clones, though not all of them. The sample contains 25,000 to 30,000 clones, approximately 80% of which appear only once. CDR1 is MGHRA, CDR2 YSYEKL, per germline. V shed 1 base and J 0 bases; nucleotides not matched to a gene: 4. The CDR3 runs 19 residues. The clonotype originates from a man between 65 and 85 years old with urothelial cancer. The chain couples TRBV4-1 to TRBJ2-6; 12 nucleotides align to TRBD2. This specimen consisted of PBMCs, obtained around atezolizumab (anti-PD-L1) treatment. The CDR3 nucleotides read TGCGCCAGCAGCCAAGGACTAGCGGGAGATCGCTCTGGGGCCAACGTCCTGACTTTC. Residues: CASSQGLAGDRSGANVLTF.